Detailed here is one T cell receptor beta chain. Its cognate antigen is unknown. A second about 7 to 12 cycle PCR used barcoded and J-beta primers. Each CDR3 protein gets one entry after TCRdb re-called the 5' RACE reads with MiXCR. Seen here are 550,000 to 600,000 distinct CDR3 sequences, roughly 28% observed once, and the top ten hold approximately 17%. This sample is part of a study of blood T cells in healthy people across ages. V was trimmed by 3 bases and J by 3 bases, leaving 21 bases between them. This CDR3 has 16 residues. Germline V gene data show CDR1 as DFQATT and CDR2 as SNEGSKA (reference sequence). Study conclusions and caveats: Unsorted PBMCs prevented conclusive naive versus antigen-experienced comparison.

The clonotype originates from a woman aged 65 to 85 in good health. The chain combines TRBV20-1 with TRBJ2-7; possibly TRBD1 for D (5 bases). Sequencing input: blood. The CDR3 coding sequence is TGCAGTGCTAGGTCTGCAGCAGGGCTTCGGGTCTACGAGCAGTACTTC. Protein product: CSARSAAGLRVYEQYF.